This T cell receptor (beta chain) emerged from a study of T cells after yellow fever vaccination. Turning to the study itself: The SMART-Seq v4 Ultra Low Input method served to prepare the low-cell-number fractions.

This clonotype was observed a few times. The antigen is unknown. Production of TCR cDNA was by 5'RACE template switching, which also added a universal primer site and UMIs. TCRdb ran MiXCR on the 5' RACE reads and lists one entry per CDR3 protein. The sample records around 310,000 distinct CDR3 sequences, 3% to 4.5% being singletons. Findings of the study overall: It was a weaker secondary response, yet one that peaked faster, at day 5 versus 15. Clonotypes appearing in both CD4 and CD8 compartments existed, and their share was small.

The starting material was PBMCs, obtained on the day of the yellow fever booster vaccination. The receptor was isolated from a man younger than 35 who received the YFV17D yellow fever vaccine.

CDR3 loop: CASSLYGAGGNTIYF. The DNA for the CDR3 is TGTGCCAGCAGCTTATACGGCGCCGGAGGAAACACCATATATTTT. The chain is built from TRBV7-9 and TRBJ1-3; D gene unclear. The CDR3 length is 15 residues. V shed 2 bases and J shed 4 bases, with 12 bases lying between them. Looked up from germline, CDR1 is SEHNR and CDR2 is FQNEAQ (reference sequence).